This T cell receptor (beta chain) is drawn from a study of blood T cell repertoires in COVID-19. Study details: From the United States, Italy and Spain came samples of acute and convalescent COVID-19. Sample material is recorded as cDNA or gDNA derived from T cells, B-cell-depleted T cells, or PBMCs.

As handled by the study authors: Counts of nucleated cells, estimated from reference gene primer amplification, were obtained. The data were produced by immunoSEQ multiplex PCR, yet TCRdb's version contains in-frame clones alone and is incomplete. V and J calls plus clone size are reproduced from that table; the DNA served to infer D and trimming. This sample yields around 130,000 clones, of which roughly 80% are seen a single time; over 1.1% belongs to the top ten. The TCR originated in a man in his sixties with acute or convalescent COVID-19. The sample consisted of peripheral blood.

This CDR3 reads CASSPPASGYYNEQFF. CDR3 sequence (DNA): TGTGCCAGCTCACCACCGGCTAGCGGGTACTACAATGAGCAGTTCTTC. The genes are TRBV18 and TRBJ2-1; 8 bases line up with TRBD2. The V gene end was trimmed by 0 bases and the J gene end by 3 bases; junction bases not matched to a gene: 4. Germline CDR1 KGHSH, CDR2 LQKENI. This CDR3 has 16 amino acids.